This T cell receptor (beta chain) was recovered during a study of T cell changes during pregnancy in multiple sclerosis. Sequencing used immunoSEQ multiplex PCR; TCRdb keeps in-frame clones, though not all of them. Of over 40,000 clones in the sample, 80% to 90% were seen once. CDR1 and CDR2 from the germline V gene are LGHNA and YSLEER. Trimming removed 0 bases from V and 4 bases from J, with 22 bases in between. The length of the CDR3 is 18 residues. The source of this sequence is a female donor in good health, enrolled as a control in a pregnancy study. This chain uses TRBV4-3 with TRBJ2-7; tentative D call: TRBD1 (5 bases). Here the sequenced sample was peripheral blood, taken in the first trimester of pregnancy. As DNA, the CDR3 is TGCGCCAGCAGCCAAGATAACTTTGGGGTAGGGGTGGGGTACGAGCAGTACTTC. This gives the protein CASSQDNFGVGVGYEQYF.